This T cell receptor beta chain originates from a study of cytomegalovirus exposure and HLA in healthy donors. General observations from the study: In a later analysis, across HLA loci, associated TCR counts were highest for DRB1, lowest for HLA-C. Reports state that TCR beta sequences accurately predicted most subjects' HLA-A and HLA-B alleles.

Primers: 60 Vbeta forward and 13 Jbeta reverse. The assay was immunoSEQ multiplex PCR, and TCRdb's table has in-frame clones only and misses some. This table holds about 180,000 clones, roughly 77% found once. The CDR3 sequence is 16 residues long. With V trimmed by 2 bases and J by 8 bases, 7 bases remained unmatched. Germline V gene sequence: CDR1 PRHDT, CDR2 FYEKMQ (reference sequence). As to this clone: Its antigen remains unknown.

The receptor was derived from a woman under 40 in good health and CMV-seropositive. This chain links TRBV13 with TRBJ2-1, with TRBD2 matching over 12 bases. Sequenced input: PBMCs. CDR3 DNA sequence: TGTGCCAGCAGCTTACAGACTAGCGGGGGTTATGATGAGCAGTTCTTC. Amino acid sequence: CASSLQTSGGYDEQFF.